These T cell receptor beta chains were read from a single sample in a study of post-analysis software for immune sequencing data. TCRdb called the PCR reads again in MiXCR, with one record for every CDR3 protein. The data contain 500,000 to 600,000 distinct CDR3 sequences, about 40% of them seen just once; the ten biggest clones take up approximately 1.7%. Sequenced input: blood. These receptors originate from a girl aged 5 to 17 with multiple sclerosis. Both conserved end residues are part of each CDR3. Fields, in order: CDR3 protein, V gene, J gene.

CASGRTGGHEQFF	TRBV2	TRBJ2-1
CASSSQGSSYEQYF	TRBV6-1	TRBJ2-7
CSALLAGNTDTQYF	TRBV20-1	TRBJ2-3
CSARGRGRTGAYEQYF	TRBV20-1	TRBJ2-7
CASSPLAGTSGREQFF	TRBV4-1	TRBJ2-1
CASSLFTGQGYEQYF	TRBV5-1	TRBJ2-7
CASSLSARTDAQYF	TRBV7-2	TRBJ2-3
CASSDYGADNSPLHF	TRBV10-2	TRBJ1-6
CASSLSELAGGVEQYF	TRBV5-1	TRBJ2-7
CATSRGTGLGTQYF	TRBV15	TRBJ2-5
CASSYSGQLSSTDTQYF	TRBV6-6	TRBJ2-3
CASSLPGTGPPHEQYF	TRBV5-6	-
CASTPWGAKETQYF	TRBV12-3/TRBV12-4	TRBJ2-5
CASGFISGAEQYF	TRBV12-5	TRBJ2-7
CASSLARREGRKTQYF	TRBV5-1	TRBJ2-5
CSDRQGADTQYF	TRBV29-1	TRBJ2-3
CASSYGDGNTIYF	TRBV6-5	TRBJ1-3
CASSKRGAPYEQYF	TRBV7-9	TRBJ2-7
CASSLRVQETQYF	TRBV3-1	TRBJ2-5
CAISLHLENTEAFF	TRBV10-3	TRBJ1-1
CASSLARTSGGGDEQFF	TRBV5-1	TRBJ2-1
CASSLDRAAFYGYTF	TRBV7-9	TRBJ1-2
CASSRDSLSYNGQFF	TRBV5-4	TRBJ2-1
CASSLGQDGYTF	TRBV5-1	TRBJ1-2
CASSQDDVNYGYTF	TRBV4-1	TRBJ1-2
CASTSGPSGANVLTF	TRBV7-9	TRBJ2-6